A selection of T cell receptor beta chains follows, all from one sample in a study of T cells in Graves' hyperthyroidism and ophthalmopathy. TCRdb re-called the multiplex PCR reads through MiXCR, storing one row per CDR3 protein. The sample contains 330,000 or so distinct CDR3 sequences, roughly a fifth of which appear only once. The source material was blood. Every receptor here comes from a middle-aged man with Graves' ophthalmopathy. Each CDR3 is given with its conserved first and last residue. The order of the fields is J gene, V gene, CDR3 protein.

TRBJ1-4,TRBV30,CAWSGQGRIVFF
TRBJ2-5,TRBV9,CASSAQPPGQIYQETQYF
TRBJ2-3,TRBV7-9,CASPADPSGSKPDTQYF
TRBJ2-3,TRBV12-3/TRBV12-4,CASTPDGPGTDTQYF
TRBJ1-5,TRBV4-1,CASSQEGQKNQPQHF
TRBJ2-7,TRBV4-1,CASSREVSSYEQYF
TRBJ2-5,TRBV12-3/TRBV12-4,CASSLPHRWDRGPARETQYF
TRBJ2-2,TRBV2,CASSLKHPANTGELFF
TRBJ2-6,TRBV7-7,CASSLATGANVLTF
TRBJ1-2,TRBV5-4,CASSQDVGGPYGYTF
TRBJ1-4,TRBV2,CASTIDESANEKLFF
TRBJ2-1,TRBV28,CASSVGTGRHNEQFF
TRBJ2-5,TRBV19,CASSIGQTGETQYF
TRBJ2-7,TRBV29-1,CSVEGLAISYEQYF
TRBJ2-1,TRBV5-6,CASSLAGWVKNEQFF
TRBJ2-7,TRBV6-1,CASTPAGFYEQYF
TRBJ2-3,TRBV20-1,CSATGSHTQYF
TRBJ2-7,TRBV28,CASRSGGSYEQYF
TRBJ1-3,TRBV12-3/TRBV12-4,CASSLTEGNTIYF
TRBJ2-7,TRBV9,CASSVFFYEQYF
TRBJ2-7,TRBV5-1,CASSPGLASYEQYF
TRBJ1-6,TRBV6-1,CASSPTGSMNSPLHF
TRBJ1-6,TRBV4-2,CASSQGARDSPLHF
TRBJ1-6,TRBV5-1,CASSEQGDGPLHF
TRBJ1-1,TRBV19,CASSFRQTPQNTEAFF
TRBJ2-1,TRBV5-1,CASSQRGSGAYNEQFF
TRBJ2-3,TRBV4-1,CASTALGGVQYF
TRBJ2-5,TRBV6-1,CASSRNRGSETQYF
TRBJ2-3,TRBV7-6,CASTQGRGAGTQYF
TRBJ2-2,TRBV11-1,CASSSGQPNTGELFF
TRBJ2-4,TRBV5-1,CASSLAGTSGRAEYF
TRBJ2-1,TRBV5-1,CASSLEGATHNEQFF
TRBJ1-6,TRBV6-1,CASSERQGQSPLHF
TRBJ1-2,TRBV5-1,CASGQTFNYGYTF
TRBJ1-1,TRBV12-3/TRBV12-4,CASSPSYTEAFF
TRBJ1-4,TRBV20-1,CSAGQGVKLFF
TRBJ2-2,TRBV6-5,CASTTQGVRPGELFF
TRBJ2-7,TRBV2,CASSAPYEQYF
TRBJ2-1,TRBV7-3,CASSLRPMRHSEFF
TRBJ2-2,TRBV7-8,CASTRGVPTSFGPGELFF
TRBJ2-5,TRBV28,CASSLPSGRDWGETQYF
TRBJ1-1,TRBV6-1,CAAEQANTEAFF